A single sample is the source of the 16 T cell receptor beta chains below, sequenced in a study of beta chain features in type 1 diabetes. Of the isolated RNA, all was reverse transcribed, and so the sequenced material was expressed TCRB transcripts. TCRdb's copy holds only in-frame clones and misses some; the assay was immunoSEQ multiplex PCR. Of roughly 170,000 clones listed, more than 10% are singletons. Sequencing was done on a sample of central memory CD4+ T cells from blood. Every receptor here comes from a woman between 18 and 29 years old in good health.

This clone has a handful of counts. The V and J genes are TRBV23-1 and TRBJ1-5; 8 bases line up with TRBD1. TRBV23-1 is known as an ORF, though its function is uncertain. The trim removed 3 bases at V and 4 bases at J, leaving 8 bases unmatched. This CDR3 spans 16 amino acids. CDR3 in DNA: TGCGCCAGCAGTCATTGGAGACAGGGGTGGAATCAGCCCCAGCATTTT. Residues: CASSHWRQGWNQPQHF.

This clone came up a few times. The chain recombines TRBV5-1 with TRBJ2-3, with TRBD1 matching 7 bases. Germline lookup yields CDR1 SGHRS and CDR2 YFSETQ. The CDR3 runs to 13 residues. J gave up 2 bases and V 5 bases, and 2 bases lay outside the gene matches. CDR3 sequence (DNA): TGCGCCAGCAGACAGGGGATCACAGATACGCAGTATTTT. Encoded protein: CASRQGITDTQYF.

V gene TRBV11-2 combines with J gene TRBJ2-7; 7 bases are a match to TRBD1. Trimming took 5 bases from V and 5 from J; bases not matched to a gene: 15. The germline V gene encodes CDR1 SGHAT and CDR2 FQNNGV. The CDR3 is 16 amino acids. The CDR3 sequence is CASSHIPRTGRDEQYF. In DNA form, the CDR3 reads TGTGCCAGCAGCCATATCCCTAGGACAGGCCGGGACGAGCAGTACTTC.

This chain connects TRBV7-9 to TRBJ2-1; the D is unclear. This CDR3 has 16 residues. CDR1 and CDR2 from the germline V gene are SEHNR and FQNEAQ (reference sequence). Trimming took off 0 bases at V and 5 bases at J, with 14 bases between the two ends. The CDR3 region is CASSLASTRPDNEQFF. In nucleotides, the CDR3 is TGTGCCAGCAGCTTAGCTAGCACCCGCCCCGACAATGAGCAGTTCTTC.

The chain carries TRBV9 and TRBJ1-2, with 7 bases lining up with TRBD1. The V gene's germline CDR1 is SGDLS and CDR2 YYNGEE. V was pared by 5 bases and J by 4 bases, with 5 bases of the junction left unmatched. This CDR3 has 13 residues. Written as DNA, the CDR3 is TGTGCCAGCAGTTATTCAGGGGGCTATGGCTACACCTTC. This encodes CASSYSGGYGYTF.

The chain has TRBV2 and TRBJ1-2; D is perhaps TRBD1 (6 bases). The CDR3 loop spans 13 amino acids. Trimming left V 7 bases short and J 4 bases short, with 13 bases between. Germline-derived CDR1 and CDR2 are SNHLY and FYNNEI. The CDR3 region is CASTITGFYGYTF. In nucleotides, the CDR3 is TGTGCCAGCACTATTACAGGGTTCTATGGCTACACCTTC.

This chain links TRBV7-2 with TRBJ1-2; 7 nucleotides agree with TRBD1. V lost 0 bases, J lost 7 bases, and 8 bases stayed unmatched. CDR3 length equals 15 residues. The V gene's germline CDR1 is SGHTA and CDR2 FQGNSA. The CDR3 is CASSLADRRSGGYTF. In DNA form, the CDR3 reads TGTGCCAGCAGCTTAGCGGACAGGCGATCCGGTGGCTACACCTTC.

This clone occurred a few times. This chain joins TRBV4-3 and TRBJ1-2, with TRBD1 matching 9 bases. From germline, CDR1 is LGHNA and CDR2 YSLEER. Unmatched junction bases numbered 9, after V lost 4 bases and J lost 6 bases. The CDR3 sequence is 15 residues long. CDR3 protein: CASSPRQGVYDGYTF. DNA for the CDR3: TGCGCCAGCAGCCCGCGACAGGGGGTATACGATGGCTACACCTTC.

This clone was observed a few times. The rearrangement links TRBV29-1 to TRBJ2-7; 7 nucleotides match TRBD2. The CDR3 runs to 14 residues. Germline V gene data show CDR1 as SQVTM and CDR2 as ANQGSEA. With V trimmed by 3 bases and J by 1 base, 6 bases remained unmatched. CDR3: CSVESSSGSYEQYF. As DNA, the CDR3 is TGCAGCGTTGAGTCGTCTAGCGGATCCTACGAGCAGTACTTC.

The CDR3 reads CASSRRQDYNEQFF. The CDR3 bases are TGTGCCAGCAGCCGCCGACAGGACTACAATGAGCAGTTCTTC. The chain is built from TRBV7-9 and TRBJ2-1; possible D gene TRBD1, 6 bases. Germline V gene data show CDR1 as SEHNR and CDR2 as FQNEAQ (reference sequence). Trimming stripped 5 bases from V and 3 bases from J, with 11 bases between. The CDR3 extends over 14 amino acids.

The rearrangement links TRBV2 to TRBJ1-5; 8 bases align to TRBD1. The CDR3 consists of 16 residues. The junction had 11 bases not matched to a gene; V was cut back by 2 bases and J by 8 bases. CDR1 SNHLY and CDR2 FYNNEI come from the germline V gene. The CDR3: CASSEKSSGGAEPQHF. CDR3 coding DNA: TGTGCCAGCAGTGAAAAGTCTTCAGGGGGCGCTGAGCCCCAGCATTTT.

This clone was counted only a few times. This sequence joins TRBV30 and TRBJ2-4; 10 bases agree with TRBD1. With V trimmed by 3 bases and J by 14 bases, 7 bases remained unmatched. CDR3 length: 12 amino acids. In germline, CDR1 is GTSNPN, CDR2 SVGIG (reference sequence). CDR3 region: CAWSRGQGVEYF. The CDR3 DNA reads TGTGCCTGGAGCCGTGGACAGGGGGTCGAGTACTTC.

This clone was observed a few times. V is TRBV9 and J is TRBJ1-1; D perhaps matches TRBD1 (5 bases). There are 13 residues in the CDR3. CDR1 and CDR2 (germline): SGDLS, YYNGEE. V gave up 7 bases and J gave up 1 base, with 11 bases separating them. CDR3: CASGRDGNTEAFF. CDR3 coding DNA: TGTGCCAGCGGCAGGGATGGGAACACTGAAGCTTTCTTT. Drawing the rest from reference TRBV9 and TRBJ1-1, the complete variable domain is DSGVTQTPKHLITATGQRVTLRCSPRSGDLSVYWYQQSLDQGLQFLIQYYNGEERAKGNILERFSAQQFPDLHSELNLSSLELGDSALYFCASGRDGNTEAFFGQGTRLTVV.

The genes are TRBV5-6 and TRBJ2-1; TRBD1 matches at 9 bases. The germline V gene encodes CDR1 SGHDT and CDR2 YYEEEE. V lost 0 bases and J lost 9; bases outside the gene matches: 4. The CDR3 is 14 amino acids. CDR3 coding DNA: TGTGCCAGCAGCTTGGAACAGGGACAGGGTGAGCAGTTCTTC. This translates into CASSLEQGQGEQFF.

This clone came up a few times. The CDR3 is CASRSGGSNTGELFF. The CDR3 bases are TGTGCCAGCAGGTCAGGGGGATCCAACACCGGGGAGCTGTTTTTT. The rearrangement joins TRBV28 to TRBJ2-2; 7 bases agree with TRBD1. Germline assignment: CDR1 MDHEN and CDR2 SYDVKM. Trimming cost V 6 bases and J 2 bases; bases outside gene matches: 6. CDR3 length equals 15 residues. The whole variable domain, remainder taken from reference TRBV28 and TRBJ2-2, is DVKVTQSSRYLVKRTGEKVFLECVQDMDHENMFWYRQDPGLGLRLIYFSYDVKMKEKGDIPEGYSVSREKKERFSLILESASTNQTSMYLCASRSGGSNTGELFFGEGSRLTVL.

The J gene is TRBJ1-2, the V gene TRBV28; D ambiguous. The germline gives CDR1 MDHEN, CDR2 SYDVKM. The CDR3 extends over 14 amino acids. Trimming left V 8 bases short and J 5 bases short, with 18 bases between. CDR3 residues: CASQIPRGEYGYTF. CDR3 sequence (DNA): TGTGCCAGCCAAATCCCTCGGGGAGAGTATGGCTACACCTTC.